Below are 8 T cell receptor beta chains sequenced from a single sample in a study of blood T cell repertoires in COVID-19. Libraries were prepared by immunoSEQ multiplex PCR; TCRdb keeps only in-frame clonotypes and omits some of them. The sample includes 100,000 or so clones, roughly 92% of them seen just once. Sequenced material: peripheral blood. Source of these receptors: a man in his 70s with acute or convalescent COVID-19.

This chain joins TRBV30 and TRBJ1-3; 7 nucleotides agree with TRBD1. The CDR3 runs to 12 residues. Germline assignment: CDR1 GTSNPN and CDR2 SVGIG (reference sequence). J gave up 2 bases and V 5 bases, and 0 bases lay outside the gene matches. The CDR3 DNA sequence: TGTGCCTGGGGACAGGCTGGAAACACCATATATTTT. As protein: CAWGQAGNTIYF.

This clone was seen once. V and J are TRBV6-5 and TRBJ2-1, with D uncertain. CDR1 and CDR2 (germline): MNHEY, SVGAGI. CDR3 size: 14 residues. Deletions cut 0 bases from V and 6 bases from J, with 9 bases between. In DNA, the CDR3 is TGTGCCAGCAGTTACTCGATCTCAGTCAATGAGCAGTTCTTC. Encoded protein: CASSYSISVNEQFF.

This sequence joins TRBV6-6 and TRBJ2-1; D is perhaps TRBD2 (6 bases). Germline V CDR1 and CDR2: MNHNY, SVGAGI (reference sequence). The length of the CDR3 is 12 residues. V lost 0 bases and J 12 bases, leaving 9 bases between the germline ends. Here the CDR3 DNA reads TGTGCCAGCAGTTACTCGGTACTAGCGCAGTTCTTC. Its protein product is CASSYSVLAQFF.

The gene calls are TRBV19 and TRBJ1-5, with D possibly matching TRBD1 (6 bases). Trimming pared 6 bases from V and 5 bases from J, leaving 14 bases between. This CDR3 is built from 14 residues. Looked up from germline, CDR1 is LNHDA and CDR2 is SQIVND (reference sequence). CDR3 amino acids: CASSPQGGYQPQHF. As DNA, the CDR3 is TGTGCCAGTAGCCCACAGGGAGGGTATCAGCCCCAGCATTTT.

This chain uses TRBV15 with TRBJ2-5; possible D gene TRBD2, 5 bases. This CDR3 spans 15 amino acids. Trimming removed 0 bases at V and 2 bases at J, with 10 bases between. CDR1 is LNHNV and CDR2 is YYDKDF in the germline V gene (reference sequence). The CDR3 region is CATSRDRELQETQYF. Written as DNA, the CDR3 is TGTGCCACCAGCAGAGATAGGGAGCTACAAGAGACCCAGTACTTC.

V usage is TRBV6-2 or TRBV6-3 and J usage is TRBJ2-2; 7 bases are a match to TRBD2. Germline CDR1 and CDR2: MNHEY and SVGEGT. The CDR3 has 13 amino acids. Trimming at V came to 4 bases and at J to 5 bases, leaving 1 base not matched to a gene. CDR3 region: CASSWEGTGELFF. The CDR3 DNA follows: TGTGCCAGCAGTTGGGAGGGTACCGGGGAGCTGTTTTTT.

The V call is TRBV25-1, the J call TRBJ1-6; 7 bases are shared with TRBD1. This CDR3 has 15 residues. CDR1 MGHDK and CDR2 SYGVNS come from the germline V gene. Losses at the gene ends were 4 bases for V and 4 bases for J; bases not matched to a gene: 4. In nucleotides, the CDR3 is TGTGCCAGCAGTGTGTCGACAGGGTATAATTCACCCCTCCACTTT. It encodes CASSVSTGYNSPLHF.

The chain has TRBV7-2 and TRBJ2-7, with TRBD2 matching 10 bases. The trim removed 5 bases at V and 6 bases at J, leaving 7 bases unmatched. This CDR3 is built from 14 residues. CDR1 and CDR2 from the germline V gene are SGHTA and FQGNSA. The CDR3 spells CASSLPGLAIEQYF. The CDR3 nucleotides are TGTGCCAGCAGCCTGCCGGGACTAGCGATCGAGCAGTACTTC. The full variable domain, its missing parts supplied by reference TRBV7-2 and TRBJ2-7, is GAGVSQSPSNKVTEKGKDVELRCDPISGHTALYWYRQSLGQGLEFLIYFQGNSAPDKSGLPSDRFSAERTGGSVSTLTIQRTQQEDSAVYLCASSLPGLAIEQYFGPGTRLTVT.